This record covers a single T cell receptor beta chain. The clone's antigen remains unknown. Nothing much larger sits one base from this clone, and base qualities are not available. A distance of 7 bases separates the germline ends of V and J, which lose 3 bases and 5 bases respectively. From its cysteine to its phenylalanine, the CDR3 spans 11 amino acids. The sequence is cut down to CDR3 DNA, 33 bases in frame from base 1. CDR1 is given as DFQATT and CDR2 as SNEGSKA, both from the germline V gene (reference sequence). Library method: the immunoSEQ multiplex PCR assay. T cell repertoires were profiled by deep sequencing of rearranged TCR beta loci, alongside multiparametric flow cytometry. This immuneACCESS table, as held by TCRdb, lists in-frame sequences with V and J called but not all clones. Of the missing ones, under half trace to an unresolved V gene in checked studies; the others have no known cause. Recorded for this sample are around 55,000 clones; about 81% of them occurred a single time. The top ten constitute about 2% of the sample.

The data originate from a study of lymphopenia after photon versus proton radiotherapy (dated 2019 in TCRdb). Regarding the complete study: In patients with gastrointestinal tumors who developed high-grade lymphopenia, the study compared the immunological effects of photon radiation therapy with those of proton radiation therapy. The 20 patients in the cohort had gastrointestinal tumors, were treated with either photon or proton therapy, and subsequently developed lymphopenia. The goal of the study was to describe how the two radiation modalities differ in their effects on the immune system.

The paper's findings and limits, for the study overall: Across the cohort, among patients who died, a greater drop in TCR diversity after the nadir was inversely correlated with overall survival time. Once the lymphocyte count had reached its nadir, the repertoires of photon-treated patients showed oligoclonal expansion, particularly of CD8+ Temra cells, and this expansion drove the decline in diversity. Relative stability during treatment was observed in proton-treated patients, whereas loss of naive T cells and TCR diversity and gain of effector/memory populations were observed in photon-treated patients. The survival association was assessed only in patients who died, and the authors presented better survival with proton therapy as a possibility rather than a demonstrated result.

The TCR was taken from a man aged 55 to 70 with pancreatic cancer. Sequencing used peripheral blood, obtained from a patient treated with proton-based radiotherapy. This chain is built from TRBV20-1 and TRBJ1-1; the D gene is unclear. Here the CDR3 is given as CSASRVTEAFF. At the DNA level, the sequence is TGCAGTGCTAGTAGGGTAACTGAAGCTTTCTTT.